The 16 T cell receptor beta chains in this list originate from one sample, sequenced in a study of beta chain features in type 1 diabetes. What was sequenced were expressed TCRB transcripts, since all of the isolated RNA had been reverse transcribed. Data came from immunoSEQ multiplex PCR; TCRdb stores just in-frame clones and leaves some out. The data hold roughly 400,000 clones, with roughly 16% observed a single time. Sequenced material: naive CD4+ T cells from blood. These receptors came from a woman younger than 30 in good health.

The chain couples TRBV11-3 to TRBJ2-2; tentative D call: TRBD1 (5 bases). Germline assignment: CDR1 SGHNT and CDR2 YENEEA. The CDR3 extends over 16 amino acids. Between the trimmed V and J ends, which lost 10 bases and 3 bases, there was a span of 21 bases. The CDR3 DNA reads TGTGCCACTCAGGCAGGGTCGCTGAATTACACCGGGGAGCTGTTTTTT. Amino acid sequence: CATQAGSLNYTGELFF. Full variable domain (outside the CDR3, taken from reference TRBV11-3 and TRBJ2-2): EAGVVQSPRYKIIEKKQPVAFWCNPISGHNTLYWYLQNLGQGPELLIRYENEEAVDDSQLPKDRFSAERLKGVDSTLKIQPAELGDSAVYLCATQAGSLNYTGELFFGEGSRLTVL.

The rearrangement uses TRBV28 and TRBJ2-3, with D perhaps matching TRBD1 (6 bases). The CDR3 has 17 residues. Germline lookup yields CDR1 MDHEN and CDR2 SYDVKM. The V gene lost 2 bases and the J gene lost 0 bases, with 15 bases spanning the gap. CDR3 bases: TGTGCCAGCAGTTTACCCCGGACAGAAATTAGCACAGATACGCAGTATTTT. It codes for CASSLPRTEISTDTQYF.

The J gene is TRBJ1-1, the V gene TRBV30; no reliable D call. V lost 2 bases and J 4 bases, leaving 11 bases between the germline ends. Germline V CDR1 and CDR2: GTSNPN, SVGIG (reference sequence). The CDR3 consists of 13 residues. The CDR3 protein is CAWSHDIGTEAFF. In DNA form, the CDR3 reads TGTGCCTGGAGTCATGACATTGGCACTGAAGCTTTCTTT.

The rearrangement links TRBV28 to TRBJ2-5; maybe TRBD2 (6 bases). Trimming shortened V by 5 bases and J by 7 bases, and 11 bases separated the two germline ends. Germline V lookup: CDR1 MDHEN, CDR2 SYDVKM. The CDR3 has 12 residues. CDR3 region: CASSTGTSTQYF. The CDR3 DNA follows: TGTGCCAGCAGTACCGGGACTTCGACCCAGTACTTC. The variable domain in full, completed from reference TRBV28 and TRBJ2-5, reads DVKVTQSSRYLVKRTGEKVFLECVQDMDHENMFWYRQDPGLGLRLIYFSYDVKMKEKGDIPEGYSVSREKKERFSLILESASTNQTSMYLCASSTGTSTQYFGPGTRLLVL.

This rearrangement joins TRBV2 to TRBJ2-1; 13 bases map to TRBD2. Germline V CDR1 and CDR2: SNHLY, FYNNEI. This CDR3 has 13 amino acids. The V and J ends lost 9 bases and 4 bases, in that order; junction bases with no gene match: 0. The CDR3 sequence is CARGLAGYNEQFF. As DNA, the CDR3 is TGTGCCAGGGGACTAGCGGGATACAATGAGCAGTTCTTC.

The chain employs TRBV2 and TRBJ2-5; weak D call: TRBD2 (5 bases). The CDR3 has 13 amino acids. Germline lookup yields CDR1 SNHLY and CDR2 FYNNEI. Trimming removed 7 bases from V and 1 base from J, with 10 bases in between. The CDR3 DNA sequence: TGTGCCAGCACCCTGGACTTCCAAGAGACCCAGTACTTC. Translated: CASTLDFQETQYF.

This clone was seen only a few times. This rearrangement joins TRBV4-1 to TRBJ2-2; TRBD2 matches at 9 bases. Germline assignment: CDR1 MGHRA and CDR2 YSYEKL. The V segment lost 3 bases and the J segment 6 bases; nucleotides outside the gene matches: 11. This CDR3 region has 17 residues. CDR3 nucleotides: TGCGCCAGCAGCCAGGGGAGGCGGGGGGGCGAGGCCGGGGAGCTGTTTTTT. Amino acids: CASSQGRRGGEAGELFF.

The chain links TRBV7-2 to TRBJ2-7; TRBD2 agrees at 9 bases. V was pared by 5 bases and J by 1 base, with 6 bases of the junction left unmatched. CDR1 and CDR2 (germline): SGHTA, FQGNSA. The CDR3 is 15 residues long. CDR3 amino acids: CASSTSGSESYEQYF. In DNA form, the CDR3 reads TGTGCCAGCAGCACTAGCGGGTCTGAGTCCTACGAGCAGTACTTC. Drawing the rest from reference TRBV7-2 and TRBJ2-7, the complete variable domain is GAGVSQSPSNKVTEKGKDVELRCDPISGHTALYWYRQSLGQGLEFLIYFQGNSAPDKSGLPSDRFSAERTGGSVSTLTIQRTQQEDSAVYLCASSTSGSESYEQYFGPGTRLTVT.

V usage is TRBV6-5 and J usage is TRBJ2-6, with unresolved D. The CDR3 covers 16 residues. Looked up from germline, CDR1 is MNHEY and CDR2 is SVGAGI. V was clipped by 1 base and J by 0 bases, with 7 bases between them. The CDR3 loop reads CASSYLRGSGANVLTF. For the CDR3, the DNA is TGTGCCAGCAGTTACTTAAGAGGCTCTGGGGCCAACGTCCTGACTTTC.

The sample holds a few counts of this clone. V and J are TRBV30 and TRBJ1-2; 8 bases line up with TRBD1. CDR1 and CDR2 (germline): GTSNPN, SVGIG (reference sequence). CDR3 length: 15 amino acids. V dropped 2 bases and J dropped 4; count of bases not matched to a gene: 9. The CDR3 reads CAWSYTPGGVYGYTF. The CDR3 bases are TGTGCCTGGAGTTACACCCCAGGGGGCGTCTATGGCTACACCTTC.

The V call is TRBV23-1, the J call TRBJ1-1, with a possible D match to TRBD1 (5 bases). TRBV23-1 is an ORF, with its function uncertain. Trimming took 4 bases from V and 4 from J, leaving 13 bases between them. This CDR3 spans 14 amino acids. CDR3 in DNA: TGCGCCAGCAGTCCGCAGGGTTTGGGCACTGAAGCTTTCTTT. It specifies CASSPQGLGTEAFF.

V and J are TRBV5-1 and TRBJ2-2; 9 nucleotides match TRBD2. Looked up from germline, CDR1 is SGHRS and CDR2 is YFSETQ. The CDR3 length is 16 residues. The V and J ends lost 3 bases and 0 bases, in that order; junction bases with no gene match: 3. CDR3: CASSSLAGTNTGELFF. DNA for the CDR3: TGCGCCAGCAGCTCCCTAGCGGGGACGAACACCGGGGAGCTGTTTTTT.

The chain combines TRBV28 with TRBJ2-1; 15 bases align to TRBD2. J lost 5 bases, V lost 6 bases, and 5 bases had no gene match. The CDR3 loop spans 16 amino acids. CDR1 and CDR2 from the germline V gene are MDHEN and SYDVKM. The CDR3 protein is CASSIGTSGGNNEQFF. CDR3 sequence (DNA): TGTGCCAGCAGCATCGGGACTAGCGGGGGGAACAATGAGCAGTTCTTC.

The chain carries TRBV15 and TRBJ2-7, with 9 bases matching TRBD2. The CDR3 length is 16 residues. Germline V gene sequence: CDR1 LNHNV, CDR2 YYDKDF (reference sequence). The ends lost 3 bases at V and 4 bases at J; junction bases unmatched: 10. DNA of the CDR3: TGTGCCACCAGCAGCGTTCCCGGGACTAGCTTTTACGAGCAGTACTTC. This encodes CATSSVPGTSFYEQYF.

The rearrangement links TRBV7-8 to TRBJ2-1; TRBD2 aligns across 9 bases. The CDR3 contains 15 residues. Germline CDR1 and CDR2: SGHVS and FQNEAQ. V lost 5 bases and J lost 4; bases outside the gene matches: 6. CDR3 region: CASSETSGLYNEQFF. As DNA, the CDR3 is TGTGCCAGCAGCGAGACTAGCGGATTATACAATGAGCAGTTCTTC.

This chain links TRBV7-9 with TRBJ2-5, with 7 bases matching TRBD1. This CDR3 has 15 amino acids. V gave up 5 bases and J gave up 2 bases; unmatched junction bases: 8. Per germline, CDR1 SEHNR and CDR2 FQNEAQ (reference sequence). CDR3 residues: CASSPRQGRQETQYF. CDR3 coding DNA: TGTGCCAGCAGCCCCCGACAGGGTAGGCAAGAGACCCAGTACTTC.